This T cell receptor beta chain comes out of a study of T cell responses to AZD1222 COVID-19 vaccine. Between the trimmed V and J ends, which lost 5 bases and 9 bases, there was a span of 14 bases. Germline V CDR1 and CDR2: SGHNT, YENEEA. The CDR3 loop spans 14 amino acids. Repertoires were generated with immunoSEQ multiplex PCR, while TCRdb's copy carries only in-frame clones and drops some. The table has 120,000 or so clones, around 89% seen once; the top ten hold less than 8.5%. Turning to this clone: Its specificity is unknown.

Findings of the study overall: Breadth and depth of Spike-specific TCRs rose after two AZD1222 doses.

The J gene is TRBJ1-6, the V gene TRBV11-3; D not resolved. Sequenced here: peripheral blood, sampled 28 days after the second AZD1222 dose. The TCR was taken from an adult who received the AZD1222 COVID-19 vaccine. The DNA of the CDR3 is TGTGCCAGCAGCGAGCGGGTTGCGGGTTCACCCCTCCACTTT. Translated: CASSERVAGSPLHF.